The present T cell receptor beta chain was sequenced within a study of control samples from healthy donors and cancer patients. The CDR3 sequence is 16 residues long. V lost 6 bases and J lost 1, with 16 bases in between. Germline V gene lookup returns CDR1 MDHEN and CDR2 SYDVKM. Assay used: immunoSEQ multiplex PCR; TCRdb lists only in-frame clones, some missing. Found here are 150,000 to 200,000 clones, just over 90% of them singletons; the top ten hold 1.1% to 1.5%. The rearrangement links TRBV28 to TRBJ1-3; D possibly corresponds to TRBD1 (6 bases). Sequenced sample: blood. The clonotype was recovered from a man aged 30-40 years in good health. CDR3 amino acids: CASSYYRVGSGNTIYF. CDR3 DNA: TGTGCCAGCAGCTACTACAGGGTGGGATCTGGAAACACCATATATTTT.